The clone carrying this TCR beta chain was seen a few times. The antigen is unknown. This entry comes from a study of identical twins' blood T cells. CDR1 and CDR2 (germline): DFQATT, SNEGSKA (reference sequence). Trimming cost V 0 bases and J 1 base; bases outside gene matches: 8. The CDR3 totals 18 residues. Study findings and constraints: Mainly, cloneset size products determined shared clonotypes, twins included. Out-of-frame TCRbeta clonotypes reportedly had markedly more similar V usage in twins than unrelated donors.

Each TCR cDNA library carried sample-specific barcodes on both ends. TCRdb reprocessed the 5' RACE reads via MiXCR and lists one record per CDR3 protein. The sample lists hundreds of thousands of distinct CDR3 sequences, roughly 27% seen once, with 5.5% to 6.5% in the top ten. The TCR sequence derives from a woman aged 18-55 years in good health. The chain couples TRBV20-1 to TRBJ2-1; 11 nucleotides agree with TRBD2. The sample consisted of PBMCs. CDR3 nucleotide sequence: TGCAGTGCTAGAGACCTAGCGGGAGGCCGGGGGTCCTACAATGAGCAGTTCTTC. As protein: CSARDLAGGRGSYNEQFF.